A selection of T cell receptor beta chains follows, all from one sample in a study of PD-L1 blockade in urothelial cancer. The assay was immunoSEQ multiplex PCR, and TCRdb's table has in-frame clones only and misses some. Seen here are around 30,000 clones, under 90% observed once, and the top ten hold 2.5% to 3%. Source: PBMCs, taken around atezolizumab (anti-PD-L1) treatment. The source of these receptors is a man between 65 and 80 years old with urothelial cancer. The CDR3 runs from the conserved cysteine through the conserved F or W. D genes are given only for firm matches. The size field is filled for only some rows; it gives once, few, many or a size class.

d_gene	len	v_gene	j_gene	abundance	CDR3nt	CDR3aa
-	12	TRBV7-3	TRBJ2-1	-	TGTGCCAGCAGCTCCAGGGGTAGTGAGCAGTTCTTC	CASSSRGSEQFF
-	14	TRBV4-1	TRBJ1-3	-	TGCGCCAGCAGCCAAGACGGGGGGCGAAACACCATATATTTT	CASSQDGGRNTIYF
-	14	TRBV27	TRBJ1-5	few	TGTGCCAGCAGAAGTGGACAGCGCAATCAGCCCCAGCATTTT	CASRSGQRNQPQHF
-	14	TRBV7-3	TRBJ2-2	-	TGTGCCAGCAGCCCGCAGGGGAACACCGGGGAGCTGTTTTTT	CASSPQGNTGELFF
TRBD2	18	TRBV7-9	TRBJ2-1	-	TGTGCCAGCAGTCGGGACTCTAGCGGGAGGGCCAATCTCAATGAGCAGTTCTTC	CASSRDSSGRANLNEQFF
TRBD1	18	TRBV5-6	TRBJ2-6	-	TGTGCCAGCAGCCCCTTCGGACAGGGAGACTCTGGGGCCAACGTCCTGACTTTC	CASSPFGQGDSGANVLTF
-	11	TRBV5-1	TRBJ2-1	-	TGCGCCAGCACTCTAGAGGATGAGCAGTTCTTC	CASTLEDEQFF
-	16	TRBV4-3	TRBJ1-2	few	TGCGCCAGCAGCCAAGATCAGGGGCTCAGGAGCTATGGCTACACCTTC	CASSQDQGLRSYGYTF
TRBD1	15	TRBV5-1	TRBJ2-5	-	TGCGCCAGCAGGCTCGGACAGGGGTACCAAGAGACCCAGTACTTC	CASRLGQGYQETQYF
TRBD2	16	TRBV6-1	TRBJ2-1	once	TGTGCCAGCAGTGAGTGGCGGACTAGCGGGGGAGATGAGCAGTTCTTC	CASSEWRTSGGDEQFF
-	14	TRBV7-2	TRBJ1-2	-	TGTGCCAGCAGCCCGACCGGGACAAAGTACGGCTACACCTTC	CASSPTGTKYGYTF
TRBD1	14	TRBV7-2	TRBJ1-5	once	TGTGCCAGCAGCTTGGGACAGGGTAATCAGCCCCAGCATTTT	CASSLGQGNQPQHF
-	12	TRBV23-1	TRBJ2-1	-	TGCGCCAGCAGGGATCAGGGCGGTGAGCAGTTCTTC	CASRDQGGEQFF
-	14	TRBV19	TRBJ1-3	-	TGTGCCAGTACACAGGGTCAGACGGGAAACACCATATATTTT	CASTQGQTGNTIYF
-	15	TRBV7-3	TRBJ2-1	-	TGTGCCAGCAGCCCAAACAGGGACTCCTACAATGAGCAGTTCTTC	CASSPNRDSYNEQFF
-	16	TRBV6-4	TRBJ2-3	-	TGTGCCAGCAGTGACCTAAGCGGGTTTAGCACAGATACGCAGTATTTT	CASSDLSGFSTDTQYF
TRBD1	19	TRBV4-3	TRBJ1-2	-	TGCGCCAGCAGCCAAGTGATCCCGGGACAGGGCATACTCGGCGATGGCTACACCTTC	CASSQVIPGQGILGDGYTF
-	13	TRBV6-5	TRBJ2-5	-	TGTGCCAGCAGTTTGAGCAGGGGAGAGACCCAGTACTTC	CASSLSRGETQYF
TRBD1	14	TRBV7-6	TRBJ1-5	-	TGTGCCAGCAGCTTCGGACAGGCGGGCCAGCCCCAGCATTTT	CASSFGQAGQPQHF
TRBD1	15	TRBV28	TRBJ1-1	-	TGTGCCAGCAGTTCAGCAACAGGGGGCCGAACTGAAGCTTTCTTT	CASSSATGGRTEAFF